The present T cell receptor beta chain was sequenced within a study of regulatory T cells in long-lasting Graves disease. The CDR3 consists of 15 residues. V dropped 4 bases and J dropped 3 bases, with 14 bases sitting between them. Germline V CDR1 and CDR2: SNHLY, FYNNEI. The sample's time point: newly diagnosed GD, antithyroid drugs for less than 3 months. Following extraction of RNA from PBMCs, that RNA was used to make the TCR library. iRepertoire HTBI primers and Arm-PCR of CDR3 regions built TCR beta libraries. TCRdb re-called the multiplex PCR reads with MiXCR, one entry per CDR3 protein. The table shows about 400,000 distinct CDR3 sequences, with over 14% occurring only once. This clonotype was seen more than once but under ten times. The same sample was also studied in work on T cells in Graves' hyperthyroidism and ophthalmopathy. That work states: Hyperthyroidism patients were newly diagnosed, had disease duration under 2 months, and were aged 18 to 65 years.

The sequencing used peripheral blood mononuclear cells (PBMCs), collected at new diagnosis, from a patient treated with antithyroid drugs. The chain uses TRBV2 and TRBJ2-3; a possible D gene is TRBD2 (6 bases). The source of this sequence is a woman aged 40 to 55 with Graves disease. CDR3 in DNA: TGTGCCAGCAGTGCCCTAGGTGGGGGGACAGATACGCAGTATTTT. Translated: CASSALGGGTDTQYF.